This TCR beta chain was found in a study of blood T cell repertoires in COVID-19. Study details: PBMCs, B-cell-depleted T cells, or T cells provided the cDNA or gDNA that made up the material.

Clinical histories supplied by participants themselves formed the basis of cohort assignment. CDR1 KGHDR and CDR2 SFDVKD come from the germline V gene. Trimming shortened V by 6 bases and J by 4 bases, and 15 bases separated the two germline ends. There are 15 residues in the CDR3. The data were produced by immunoSEQ multiplex PCR, yet TCRdb's version contains in-frame clones alone and is incomplete. The data show more than 250,000 clones, with roughly 85% seen just once and over 6% held by the top ten. The origin of this receptor is a middle-aged woman who had recovered from COVID-19. This rearrangement joins TRBV24-1 to TRBJ2-1; no firm D call. Sequences were obtained from PBMCs or T cells enriched from blood (not recorded which). The CDR3 DNA sequence: TGTGCCACCAGTTCTGCTAGAGACGAGTACAATGAGCAGTTCTTC. This codes for CATSSARDEYNEQFF.